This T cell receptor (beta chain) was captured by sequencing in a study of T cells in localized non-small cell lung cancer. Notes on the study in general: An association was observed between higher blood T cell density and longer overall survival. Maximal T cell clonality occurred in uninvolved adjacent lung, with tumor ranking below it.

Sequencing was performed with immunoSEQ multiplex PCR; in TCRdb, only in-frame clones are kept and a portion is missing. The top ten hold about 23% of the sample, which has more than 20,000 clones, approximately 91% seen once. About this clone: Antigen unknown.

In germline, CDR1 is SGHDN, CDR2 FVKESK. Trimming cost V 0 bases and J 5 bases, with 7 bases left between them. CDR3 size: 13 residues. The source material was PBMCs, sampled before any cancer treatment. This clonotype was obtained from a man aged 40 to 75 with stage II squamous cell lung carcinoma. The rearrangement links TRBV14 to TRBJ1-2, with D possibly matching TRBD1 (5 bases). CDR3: CASSQDRGYGYTF. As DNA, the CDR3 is TGTGCCAGCAGCCAAGATAGGGGATATGGCTACACCTTC.